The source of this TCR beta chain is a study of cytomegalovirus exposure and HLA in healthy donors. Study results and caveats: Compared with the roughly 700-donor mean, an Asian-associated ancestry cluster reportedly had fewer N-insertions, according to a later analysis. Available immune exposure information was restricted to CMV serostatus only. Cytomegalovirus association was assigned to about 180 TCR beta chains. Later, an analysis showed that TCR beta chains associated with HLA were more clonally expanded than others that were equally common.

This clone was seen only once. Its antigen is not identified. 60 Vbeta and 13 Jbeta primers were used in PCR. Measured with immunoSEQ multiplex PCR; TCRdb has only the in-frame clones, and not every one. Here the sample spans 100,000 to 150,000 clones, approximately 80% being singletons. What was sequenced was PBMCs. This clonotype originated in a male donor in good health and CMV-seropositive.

CDR3 loop: CATSLAGAISYEQYF. In DNA form, the CDR3 reads TGTGCCACCTCACTAGCGGGGGCGATCTCCTACGAGCAGTACTTC. V usage is TRBV28 and J usage is TRBJ2-7; TRBD2 matches at 11 bases. This CDR3 spans 15 amino acids. From germline, CDR1 is MDHEN and CDR2 SYDVKM. Trimming took 10 bases from V and 0 from J; bases not matched to a gene: 8.